This T cell receptor (beta chain) was retrieved from a study of cytomegalovirus exposure and HLA in healthy donors. Whole-study context: In a previous analysis, 95 million to 130 million unique TCR beta sequences were found from 170 million or so T cells. Unique TCRs from HLA-typed donors, around 93 million of them, were held in an early data release. Study-wide points: Sequencing artifact likely explains a cluster of highly shared sequence variants.

In regard to this clone: Its antigen is currently unknown.

The germline V gene has CDR1 SGHTA and CDR2 FQGTGA. There are 15 residues in the CDR3. The J segment lost 7 bases and the V segment lost 5 bases, leaving 11 bases of the junction unmatched. PCR involved 60 Vbeta and 13 Jbeta primers. Using immunoSEQ multiplex PCR, the repertoire was profiled, and TCRdb retains in-frame clones only, with some absent. Counted here are under 200,000 clones, 80% occurring once; the ten biggest clones make up approximately 4.5%. Sequenced sample: PBMCs. The clonotype comes from a man aged 25-45 years in good health and CMV-seronegative. V usage is TRBV7-3 and J usage is TRBJ2-1; 7 nucleotides match TRBD2. The CDR3 reads CASSLGTTRRNEQFF. CDR3 coding DNA: TGTGCCAGCAGCCTCGGGACTACTCGTCGAAATGAGCAGTTCTTC.